This T cell receptor beta chain was sequenced in a study of immune reconstitution after stem cell transplant in scleroderma. TCRdb independently ran MiXCR on the RT-PCR reads; one entry per CDR3 protein. The sample shows approximately 640 distinct CDR3 sequences, roughly 7.5% of them seen only once. The germline CDR1 and CDR2 sequences are SQVTM and ANQGSEA. The CDR3 spans 11 residues. Trimming took 6 bases from V and 6 from J, leaving 10 bases between them. This clonotype is termed medium-sized. Sampling was conducted before or after autologous hematopoietic stem cell transplantation (not recorded which). This chain uses TRBV29-1 with TRBJ2-3, with D perhaps being TRBD1 or TRBD2 (5 bases each). This receptor was taken from a male donor with systemic sclerosis. CDR3 loop: CSVGDVDTQYF. DNA of the CDR3: TGCAGCGTGGGGGATGTCGATACGCAGTATTTT.